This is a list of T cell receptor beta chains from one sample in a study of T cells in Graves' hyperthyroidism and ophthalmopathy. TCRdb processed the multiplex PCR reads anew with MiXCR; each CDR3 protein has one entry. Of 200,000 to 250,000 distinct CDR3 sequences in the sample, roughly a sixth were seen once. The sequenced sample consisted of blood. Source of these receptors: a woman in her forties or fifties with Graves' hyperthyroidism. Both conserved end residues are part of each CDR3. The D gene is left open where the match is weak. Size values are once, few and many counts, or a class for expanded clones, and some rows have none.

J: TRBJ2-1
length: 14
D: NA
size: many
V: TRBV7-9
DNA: TGTGCCAGCAGAGCGATCGGGACGCCCGGTGGGCAGTTCTTC
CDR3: CASRAIGTPGGQFF

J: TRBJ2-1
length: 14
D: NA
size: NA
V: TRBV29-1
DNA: TGCAGCGTTGAAAAAGGGAAATCCTACAATAAGCAGTTCTTC
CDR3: CSVEKGKSYNKQFF

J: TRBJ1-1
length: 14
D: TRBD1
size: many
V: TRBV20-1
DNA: TGCAGTGCTAAACCTGGACAGGTAGGCACTGAAGCTTTCTTT
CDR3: CSAKPGQVGTEAFF

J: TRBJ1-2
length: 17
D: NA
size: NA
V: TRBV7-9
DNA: TGTGCCAGCAGCTTAGATGCCATCGAGGGGAACCGCTATGGCTACACCTTC
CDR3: CASSLDAIEGNRYGYTF

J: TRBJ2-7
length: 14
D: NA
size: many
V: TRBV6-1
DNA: TGTGCCAGCAGATCCTTAGGTAGCTCCTACGAGCAGTACTTC
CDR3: CASRSLGSSYEQYF

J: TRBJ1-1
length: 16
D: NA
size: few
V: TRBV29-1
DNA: TGCAGCGTCCCACGCGAGGGGGTAGGATACGCGACTGAAGCTTTCTTT
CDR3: CSVPREGVGYATEAFF

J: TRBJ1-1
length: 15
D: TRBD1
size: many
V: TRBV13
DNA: TGTGCCAGCAACCTCGGACAGGGCATGAACACTGAAGCTTTCTTT
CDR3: CASNLGQGMNTEAFF

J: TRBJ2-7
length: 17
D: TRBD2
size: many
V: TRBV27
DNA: TGTGCCAGCAGTTTAAGTCTAGCGGGAGGGCCGAGGAGTGAGCAGTACTTC
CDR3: CASSLSLAGGPRSEQYF

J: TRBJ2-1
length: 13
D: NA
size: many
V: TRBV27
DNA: TGTGCCAGCAGTTTAAGTTCTGGCAATGAGCAGTTCTTC
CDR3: CASSLSSGNEQFF

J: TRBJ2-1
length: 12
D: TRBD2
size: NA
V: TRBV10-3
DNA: TGTGCCATCAGTGGGGGAGGGAATGAGCAGTTCTTC
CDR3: CAISGGGNEQFF

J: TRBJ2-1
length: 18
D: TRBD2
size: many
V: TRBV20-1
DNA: TGCAGTGCTCCGGGACTAGCGGTACTAACCAAGTCCTACAATGAGCAGTTCTTC
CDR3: CSAPGLAVLTKSYNEQFF

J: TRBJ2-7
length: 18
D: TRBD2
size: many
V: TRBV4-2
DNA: TGTGCCAGCACCCCTCCGGAAAGCCCAGCGGGGAGTCTCTACGAGCAGTACTTC
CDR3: CASTPPESPAGSLYEQYF

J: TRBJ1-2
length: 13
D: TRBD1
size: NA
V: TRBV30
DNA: TGTGCCTGGAGTGGGGACAGGGGCGGTGGCTACACCTTC
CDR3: CAWSGDRGGGYTF

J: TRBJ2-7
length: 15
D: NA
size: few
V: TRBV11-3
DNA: TGTGCCAGCAGCTTCCAGATCGGGCAGATCTACGAGCAGTACTTC
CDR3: CASSFQIGQIYEQYF

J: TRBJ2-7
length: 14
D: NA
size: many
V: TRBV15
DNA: TGTGCCACCAGCAGCCTCCGGGGGTCCTACGAGCAGTACTTC
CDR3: CATSSLRGSYEQYF

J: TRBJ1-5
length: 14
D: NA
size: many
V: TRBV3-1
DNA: TGTGCCAGCAGCCAAGATCCCGCTCACCAGCCCCAGCATTTT
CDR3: CASSQDPAHQPQHF

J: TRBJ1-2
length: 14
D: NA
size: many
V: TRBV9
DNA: TGTGCCAGCAGCGTAGCGTCGAGCGGGAGTGGCTACACCTTC
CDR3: CASSVASSGSGYTF

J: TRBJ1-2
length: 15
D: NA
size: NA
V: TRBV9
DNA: TGTGCCAGCAGCGCAGCCCGGACAGATAACTATGGCTACACCTTC
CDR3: CASSAARTDNYGYTF

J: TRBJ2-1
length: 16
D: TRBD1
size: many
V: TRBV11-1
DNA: TGTGCCAGCAGCTCCAAGGGACAGATATCCTACAATGAGCAGTTCTTC
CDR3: CASSSKGQISYNEQFF

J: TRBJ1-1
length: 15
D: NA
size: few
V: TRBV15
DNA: TGTGCCACCAGCAGAGATCAAGCCCAGAACACTGAAGCTTTCTTT
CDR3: CATSRDQAQNTEAFF

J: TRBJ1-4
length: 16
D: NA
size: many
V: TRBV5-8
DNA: TGTGCCAGCAGCTTGGGGAGTGTCGCAACTAATGAAAAACTGTTTTTT
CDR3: CASSLGSVATNEKLFF

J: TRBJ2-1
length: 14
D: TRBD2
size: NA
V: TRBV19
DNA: TGTGCCAGTAGTATGAAACTAGCGGGCTATGAGCAGTTCTTC
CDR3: CASSMKLAGYEQFF

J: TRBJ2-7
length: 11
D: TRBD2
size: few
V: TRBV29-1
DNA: TGCACCGCGGGAGGCTCCTACGAGCAGTACTTC
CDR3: CTAGGSYEQYF

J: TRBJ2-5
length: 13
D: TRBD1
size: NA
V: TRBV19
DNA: TGTGCCGGTCGAGGGACAGTCCAAGAGACCCAGTACTTC
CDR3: CAGRGTVQETQYF

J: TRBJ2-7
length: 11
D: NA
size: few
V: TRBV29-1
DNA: TGCAGCGTTGGTAACTCCTACGAGCAGTACTTC
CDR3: CSVGNSYEQYF

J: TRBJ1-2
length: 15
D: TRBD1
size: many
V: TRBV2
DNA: TGTGCCAGCACTCCTGGACAGGGCCGTAACTATGGCTACACCTTC
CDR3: CASTPGQGRNYGYTF